This T cell receptor beta chain was sequenced during a study of blood T cells in healthy people across ages (dated by TCRdb to between 2015 and 2016). In terms of the full investigation: In model experiments, template switching captured about one uniquely barcoded TCR beta cDNA molecule for every two T cells. Age-related changes in TCR beta repertoire diversity were measured in the study by deep sequencing normalized with unique cDNA molecular identifiers. The donors were divided into four age groups: young (average around 16 years), middle-aged (roughly 42), aged (about 56) and long-lived (nearly 85). To avoid experimental bias, donors of different ages were randomly spread across the sequencing lanes. Using the same blood draw, the study looked at two additional independent replicas of 1 million unique cDNA reads for two donors, one aged 18 to 30 and the other aged 80 or older. The research as a whole found: Estimates of total diversity based on one million sequenced T cells were regarded as lower bounds and as underestimates. As age increased, observed TCR beta diversity per million T cells dropped in a roughly linear way, and a significant reduction was already evident by age 40. Compared with the aged group, more naive CD4+ T cells, fewer expanded clones and increased TCR diversity were shown by the long-lived group, suggesting age selection. Because the CMV infection status of the donors was unknown, age-related changes in expanded clonotypes may potentially have been confounded. The percentage of naive T cells measured by flow cytometry correlated strongly with observed TCR beta diversity. Because profiling used bulk unsorted PBMCs, naive and antigen-experienced compartments could not be compared conclusively.

As to this clonotype: Which antigen it targets is not known. The record has no base qualities; no much larger clone is one base away.

Libraries were built with 5' RACE. The instrument was an Illumina HiSeq 2500. A second PCR of about 7 to 12 cycles was run with a J-beta primer mix and a sample-barcoded 5' primer. A unique molecular identifier was introduced onto each TCR beta cDNA molecule by a template-switch 5' adaptor carrying 12 random nucleotides. Each sample yielded at least 3 million CDR3-containing paired-end reads. First-strand cDNA synthesis was performed from all RNA using the Mint cDNA synthesis kit, with priming by a TRBC-specific oligonucleotide. After uracil-DNA glycosylase treatment, a first 18-cycle PCR used universal primers M1SS and BC2_uni_R on all cDNA. On the study's bioinformatics: Normalization of each sample was performed by random selection of 1 million high-quality reads, each carrying a distinct molecular identifier. Instead of being binned into consensus sequences, reads that shared molecular identifiers were thrown out. CDR3 identification, clonotype clustering and error correction used MiTCR with a Q25 quality threshold and the strictest error-elimination algorithm. A nonparametric unseen species model with Euler transformation was used to estimate lower-bound total TCR beta diversity. In-frame beta chains were kept once TCRdb had trimmed the public reads at Q25 with fastp and called clones with MiXCR. All rows with the same CDR3 protein become a single entry with the most common DNA and genes. TCRdb's processing, not the study's, gives the V and J calls here. Within this sample are roughly 1,800,000 distinct CDR3 sequences, with around half of them counted one time only. The ten largest make up 2.1% of the sample.

There are 13 amino acids in the CDR3, from cysteine to phenylalanine inclusive. Left in the record is the CDR3 DNA by itself, 39 bases read in frame from the first base. Sequences DFQATT (CDR1) and SNEGSKA (CDR2) are obtained from the germline V gene (reference sequence). Trimming removed 4 bases from V and 5 bases from J, leaving 14 bases between the germline ends. Donors were 30 to 45 systemically healthy Caucasian individuals from Russia aged roughly 6 to 100 years. Roughly 11 milliliters of peripheral blood were drawn from each donor into EDTA-treated Vacutainer tubes. Ficoll-Paque density-gradient centrifugation was used to isolate PBMCs, with at least 7 million per sample. Trizol reagent was used to extract total RNA from the PBMCs, yielding at least 6 micrograms per sample. The percentages of naive CD45RAhigh/CD27high T cells were determined by flow cytometry on a PBMC aliquot from every donor.

The TCR sequence derives from a woman in her 40s in good health. Sequenced input: blood. Recombination joined TRBV20-1 with TRBJ1-1; the D segment cannot be called with confidence. The sequenced DNA: TGCAGTGCTACTAGAACCATAGGGACTGAAGCTTTCTTT. Its product reads: CSATRTIGTEAFF.